A selection of T cell receptor beta chains follows, all from one sample in a study of cytomegalovirus exposure and HLA in healthy donors. Assay: immunoSEQ multiplex PCR; the TCRdb copy retains only in-frame clones and omits some. The table lists 50,000 to 70,000 clones, with 3.6% in the top ten. The sample consisted of PBMCs. These TCRs come from a young woman in good health and CMV-seronegative. CDR3s include the opening cysteine and the closing phenylalanine or tryptophan. A D gene is named only where the DNA matches it firmly.

TRBV5-6	TRBJ2-3	NA	CASSWGRSLNF	TGTGCCAGCAGCTGGGGGAGGTCCTTGAATTTT
TRBV7-6	TRBJ2-5	TRBD2	CASSLVLRGGRETQYF	TGTGCCAGCAGCTTAGTCCTCCGGGGGGGTCGGGAGACCCAGTACTTC
TRBV1	TRBJ2-7	NA	CTSSQWPRNGKHEQYF	TGCACCAGCAGCCAGTGGCCTAGAAATGGTAAGCACGAGCAGTACTTC
TRBV4-1	TRBJ2-3	TRBD2	CASSWKRGAGTDTQYF	TGCGCCAGCAGCTGGAAGCGGGGGGCTGGCACAGATACGCAGTATTTT
TRBV29-1	TRBJ1-1	TRBD1	CSVCHRGMNTEAFF	TGCAGCGTGTGTCACAGGGGGATGAACACTGAAGCTTTCTTT
TRBV19	TRBJ2-7	TRBD1	CASSMGEGADEQYF	TGTGCCAGTAGTATGGGAGAGGGGGCTGACGAGCAGTACTTC
TRBV6-1	TRBJ1-4	NA	CASSTKGGEAEKLFF	TGTGCCAGCAGCACAAAAGGGGGGGAGGCTGAAAAACTGTTTTTT
TRBV7-2	TRBJ2-3	NA	CASSLDSTDTQYF	TGTGCCAGCAGTCTCGACTCAACAGATACGCAGTATTTT
TRBV2	TRBJ2-2	TRBD2	CASSPTSGSFATGELFF	TGTGCCAGCAGTCCGACTAGCGGGAGTTTCGCCACCGGGGAGCTGTTTTTT
TRBV9	TRBJ2-2	NA	CASSAHIEGELFF	TGTGCCAGCAGCGCCCATATCGAGGGGGAGCTGTTTTTT
TRBV19	TRBJ1-1	TRBD1	CASSITDRGEAFF	TGTGCCAGTAGTATTACGGACAGGGGGGAAGCTTTCTTT
TRBV9	TRBJ2-2	TRBD1	CASSMTGGAGELFF	TGTGCCAGCAGCATGACAGGGGGCGCCGGGGAGCTGTTTTTT
TRBV29-1	TRBJ1-1	TRBD1	CSGTGGNTEAFF	TGCAGCGGGACAGGGGGAAACACTGAAGCTTTCTTT
TRBV5-4	TRBJ2-7	NA	CASSSTMDEQYF	TGTGCCAGCAGCTCTACTATGGACGAGCAGTACTTC